Below are 15 T cell receptor beta chains sequenced from a single sample in a study of beta chain features in type 1 diabetes. No antigen has been identified for these receptors. Sequencing targeted expressed TCRB transcripts, as all isolated RNA had been reverse transcribed. Data came from immunoSEQ multiplex PCR; TCRdb stores just in-frame clones and leaves some out. Here the sample spans 55,000 to 80,000 clones, 49% being singletons. Overall study results and limits: When Type 1 diabetes patients were examined, their TCRB CDR3s proved moderately but significantly shorter in all four CD4+ subsets.

Source material: central memory CD4+ T cells from blood. Receptors originate from a young man with type 1 diabetes.

This chain joins TRBV5-4 and TRBJ2-3, with 16 nucleotides matching TRBD2. From germline, CDR1 is SGHNT and CDR2 YYREEE (reference sequence). This CDR3 is 18 amino acids long. After removal of 0 bases from V and 5 bases from J, the junction contained 6 bases not matched to a gene. CDR3: CASSLGGTSGGARDTQYF. The CDR3 bases are TGTGCCAGCAGCTTGGGCGGGACTAGCGGGGGGGCGAGAGATACGCAGTATTTT. The whole variable domain, filled in from reference TRBV5-4 and TRBJ2-3, reads ETGVTQSPTHLIKTRGQQVTLRCSSQSGHNTVSWYQQALGQGPQFIFQYYREEENGRGNFPPRFSGLQFPNYSSELNVNALELDDSALYLCASSLGGTSGGARDTQYFGPGTRLTVL.

The CDR3 region has the DNA TGCGCCAGCAGCCAAGGACAGGGGGGGAACACCATATATTTT. This translates into CASSQGQGGNTIYF. The J gene is TRBJ1-3, the V gene TRBV4-1, with 9 bases matching TRBD1. The germline V gene encodes CDR1 MGHRA and CDR2 YSYEKL. V gave up 1 base and J gave up 7 bases; unmatched junction bases: 2. This CDR3 has 14 amino acids.

The chain couples TRBV4-1 to TRBJ1-2; D remains unclear. The CDR3 is 15 amino acids. V lost 1 base to trimming and J lost 7 bases, with 16 bases between them. Looked up from germline, CDR1 is MGHRA and CDR2 is YSYEKL. The CDR3 DNA is TGCGCCAGCAGCCAAGCCCAGCGACGTGAGGCTGGCTACACCTTC. Its protein product is CASSQAQRREAGYTF.

CDR3 nucleotides: TGTGCCATCAGTGATACCCCCGGGACTAGCGGGAGCGATGAGCAGTTCTTC. Protein: CAISDTPGTSGSDEQFF. This chain joins TRBV10-3 and TRBJ2-1, with TRBD2 matching over 14 bases. This CDR3 has 17 residues. Germline V lookup: CDR1 ENHRY, CDR2 SYGVKD. V was clipped by 3 bases and J by 8 bases; unmatched bases: 9.

This clone was recorded only once. V and J are TRBV19 and TRBJ1-1, with 7 bases lining up with TRBD1. With 6 bases clipped from V and 4 bases from J, the junction kept 8 bases outside the gene matches. The CDR3 contains 14 residues. Germline V CDR1 and CDR2: LNHDA, SQIVND (reference sequence). The CDR3 protein is CASSTTTGSTEAFF. CDR3 DNA sequence: TGTGCCAGTAGCACAACGACAGGGAGCACTGAAGCTTTCTTT.

This clone was detected a few times. The chain is built from TRBV5-6 and TRBJ1-3, with TRBD1 matching over 7 bases. Germline trimming cut 5 bases from V and 2 bases from J; bases unmatched to any gene: 4. The length of the CDR3 is 14 residues. Germline CDR1 and CDR2: SGHDT and YYEEEE. The DNA for the CDR3 is TGTGCCAGCAGGTCGACAGGGACTGGAAACACCATATATTTT. Its protein is CASRSTGTGNTIYF.

The chain is built from TRBV7-9 and TRBJ2-2, with 7 nucleotides matching TRBD2. V shed 3 bases and J 5 bases; nucleotides not matched to a gene: 3. The CDR3 has 14 residues. Germline V CDR1 and CDR2: SEHNR, FQNEAQ (reference sequence). The CDR3 DNA reads TGTGCCAGCAGCTTGCGGGAGTTTACCGGGGAGCTGTTTTTT. Encoded protein: CASSLREFTGELFF.

The chain links TRBV5-1 to TRBJ2-7, with a tentative D call TRBD1 (6 bases). CDR1 and CDR2 (germline): SGHRS, YFSETQ. The V end was cut by 4 bases, the J end by 5 bases, with 19 bases between. This CDR3 has 15 residues. The CDR3 protein is CASSPQRQGQHEQYF. The CDR3, as DNA: TGCGCCAGCAGCCCCCAGCGGCAGGGGCAGCACGAGCAGTACTTC.

There are a few counts of this clone. The chain has TRBV12-5 and TRBJ2-7; D gene unclear. CDR3 length equals 11 residues. Trimming took 5 bases from V and 3 from J, leaving 5 bases between them. Germline CDR1 is LGHNT and CDR2 is FRNRAP. CDR3 DNA: TGTGCTAGTGGTCACAACTACGAGCAGTACTTC. Amino acids: CASGHNYEQYF.

This clone was seen a handful of times. The rearrangement uses TRBV6-6 and TRBJ1-5; no firm D call. Germline V lookup: CDR1 MNHNY, CDR2 SVGAGI (reference sequence). V lost 4 bases and J 4 bases, leaving 14 bases between the germline ends. This CDR3 comprises 15 residues. CDR3 sequence: CASSSDSAGNQPQHF. CDR3 nucleotides: TGTGCCAGCAGTTCGGACTCCGCTGGGAATCAGCCCCAGCATTTT.

The chain combines TRBV15 with TRBJ2-7; the D gene is possibly TRBD2 (5 bases). The germline gives CDR1 LNHNV, CDR2 YYDKDF (reference sequence). V was pared by 1 base and J by 5 bases, with 15 bases between. This CDR3 region has 15 residues. The CDR3 nucleotides read TGTGCCACCAGCAGAGCGAGACTCCTGGGAGACGAGCAGTACTTC. Its translation: CATSRARLLGDEQYF.

V is TRBV7-6 and J is TRBJ1-3; 9 bases fit TRBD1. V shed 5 bases, J shed 1 base, and the junction held 9 bases outside the gene matches. The CDR3 length is 17 residues. Germline V CDR1 and CDR2: SGHVS, FNYEAQ. CDR3 sequence reads: CASSPRTGAQSGNTIYF. The CDR3 region has the DNA TGTGCCAGCAGCCCCAGGACAGGGGCCCAATCTGGAAACACCATATATTTT.

The genes are TRBV28 and TRBJ1-1; perhaps TRBD1 as D (6 bases). Germline V gene sequence: CDR1 MDHEN, CDR2 SYDVKM. V dropped 6 bases and J dropped 5 bases, with 13 bases sitting between them. This CDR3 contains 13 residues. CDR3 amino acids: CASSTTGLTEAFF. In DNA form, the CDR3 reads TGTGCCAGCAGCACCACAGGGCTAACTGAAGCTTTCTTT. The full variable domain, its missing parts supplied by reference TRBV28 and TRBJ1-1, is DVKVTQSSRYLVKRTGEKVFLECVQDMDHENMFWYRQDPGLGLRLIYFSYDVKMKEKGDIPEGYSVSREKKERFSLILESASTNQTSMYLCASSTTGLTEAFFGQGTRLTVV.

The chain carries TRBV18 and TRBJ2-5; no firm D call. The germline gives CDR1 KGHSH, CDR2 LQKENI. The CDR3 sequence is 15 residues long. Trimming took off 6 bases at V and 2 bases at J, with 16 bases between the two ends. CDR3 nucleotides: TGTGCCAGCTCGCGTACCACCGACTGGCAAGAGACCCAGTACTTC. Protein: CASSRTTDWQETQYF.

The genes are TRBV6-6 and TRBJ1-5; D not resolved. The ends were cut back, 9 bases at V and 6 bases at J, with 12 bases in the middle. This CDR3 has 12 amino acids. Germline CDR1 is MNHNY and CDR2 is SVGAGI (reference sequence). The CDR3 sequence: CASSQVTQPQHF. CDR3 sequence (DNA): TGTGCCAGTTCCCAGGTGACTCAGCCCCAGCATTTT.